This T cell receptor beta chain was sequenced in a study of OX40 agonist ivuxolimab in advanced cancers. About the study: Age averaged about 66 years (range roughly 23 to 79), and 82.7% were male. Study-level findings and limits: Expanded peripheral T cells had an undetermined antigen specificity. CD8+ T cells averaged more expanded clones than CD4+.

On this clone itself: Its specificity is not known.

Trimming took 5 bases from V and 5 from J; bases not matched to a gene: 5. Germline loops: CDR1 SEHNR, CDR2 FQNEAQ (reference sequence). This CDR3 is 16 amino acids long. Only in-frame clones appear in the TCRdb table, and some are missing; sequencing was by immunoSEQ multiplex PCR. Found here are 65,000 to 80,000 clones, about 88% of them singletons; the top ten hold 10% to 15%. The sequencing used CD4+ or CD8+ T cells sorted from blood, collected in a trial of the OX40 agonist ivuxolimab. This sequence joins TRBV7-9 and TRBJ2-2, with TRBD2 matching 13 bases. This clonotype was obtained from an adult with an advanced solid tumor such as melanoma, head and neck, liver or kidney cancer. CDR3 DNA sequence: TGTGCCAGCAGCCCACTAGCGGGAGGGCCGACCGGGGAGCTGTTTTTT. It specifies CASSPLAGGPTGELFF.